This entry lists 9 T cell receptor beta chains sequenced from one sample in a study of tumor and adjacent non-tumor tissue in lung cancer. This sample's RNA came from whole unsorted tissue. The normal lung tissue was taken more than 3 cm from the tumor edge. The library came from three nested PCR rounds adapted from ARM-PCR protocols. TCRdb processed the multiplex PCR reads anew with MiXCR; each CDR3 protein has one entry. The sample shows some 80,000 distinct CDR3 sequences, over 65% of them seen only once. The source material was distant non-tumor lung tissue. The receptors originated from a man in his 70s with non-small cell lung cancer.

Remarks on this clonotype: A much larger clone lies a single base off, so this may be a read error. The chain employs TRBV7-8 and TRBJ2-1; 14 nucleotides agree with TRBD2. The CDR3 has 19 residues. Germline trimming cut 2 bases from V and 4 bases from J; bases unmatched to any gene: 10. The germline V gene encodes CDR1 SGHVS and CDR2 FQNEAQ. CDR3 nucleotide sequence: TGTGCCAGCAGCTTACCCCCGGGACTAGCGGGAGAAGGGTACAATGAGCAGTTCTTC. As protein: CASSLPPGLAGEGYNEQFF.

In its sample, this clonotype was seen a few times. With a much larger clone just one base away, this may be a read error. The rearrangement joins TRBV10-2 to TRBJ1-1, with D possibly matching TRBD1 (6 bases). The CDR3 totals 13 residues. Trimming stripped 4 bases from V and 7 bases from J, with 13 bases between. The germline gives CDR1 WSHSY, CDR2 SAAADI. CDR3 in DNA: TGCGCCAGCAGTGTGAGGGGGAGGAATGAAGCTTTCTTT. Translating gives CASSVRGRNEAFF.

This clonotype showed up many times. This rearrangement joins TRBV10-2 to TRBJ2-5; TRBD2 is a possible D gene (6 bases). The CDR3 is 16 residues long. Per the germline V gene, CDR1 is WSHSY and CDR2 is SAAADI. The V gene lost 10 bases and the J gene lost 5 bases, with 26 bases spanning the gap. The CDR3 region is CATQGGATRGGETQYF. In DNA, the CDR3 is TGCGCCACCCAGGGAGGTGCAACGAGGGGTGGGGAGACCCAGTACTTC.

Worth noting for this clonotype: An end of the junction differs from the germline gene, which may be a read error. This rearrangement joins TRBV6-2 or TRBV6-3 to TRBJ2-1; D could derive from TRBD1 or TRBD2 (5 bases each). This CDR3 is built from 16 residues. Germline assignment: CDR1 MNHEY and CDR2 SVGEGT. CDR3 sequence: CASSWINGGLSNERFF. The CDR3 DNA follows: TGTGCCAGCAGTTGGATTAATGGGGGTTTAAGCAATGAGCGGTTCTTC.

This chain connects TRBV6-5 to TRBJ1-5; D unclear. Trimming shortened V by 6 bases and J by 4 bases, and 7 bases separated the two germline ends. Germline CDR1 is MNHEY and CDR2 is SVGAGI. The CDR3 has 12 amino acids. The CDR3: CASRNFNQPQHF. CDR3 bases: TGTGCCAGCAGGAATTTTAATCAGCCCCAGCATTTT.

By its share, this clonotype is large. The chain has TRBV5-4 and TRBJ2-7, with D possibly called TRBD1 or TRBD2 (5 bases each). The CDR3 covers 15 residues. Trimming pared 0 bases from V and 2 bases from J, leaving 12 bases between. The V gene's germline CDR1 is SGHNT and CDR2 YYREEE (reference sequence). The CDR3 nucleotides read TGTGCCAGCAGCTTGGGACCGGGACCGACCTACGAGCAGTACTTC. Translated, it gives CASSLGPGPTYEQYF.

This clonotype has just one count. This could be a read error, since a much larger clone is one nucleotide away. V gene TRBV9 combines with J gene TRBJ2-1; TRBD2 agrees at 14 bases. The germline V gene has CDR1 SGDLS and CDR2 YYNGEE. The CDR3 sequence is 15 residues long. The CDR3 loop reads CVSSVGLAGGGEQFF. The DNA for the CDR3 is TGTGTCAGCAGCGTAGGACTAGCGGGAGGAGGGGAGCAGTTCTTC.

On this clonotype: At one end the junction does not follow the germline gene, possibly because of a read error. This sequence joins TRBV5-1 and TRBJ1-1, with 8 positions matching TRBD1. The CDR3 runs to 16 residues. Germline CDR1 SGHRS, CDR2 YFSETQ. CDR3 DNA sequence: TGCGCCAGCAGCTTAGGACAGGGTGGTTTGAACACTGAACCTTTCTTT. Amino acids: CASSLGQGGLNTEPFF.

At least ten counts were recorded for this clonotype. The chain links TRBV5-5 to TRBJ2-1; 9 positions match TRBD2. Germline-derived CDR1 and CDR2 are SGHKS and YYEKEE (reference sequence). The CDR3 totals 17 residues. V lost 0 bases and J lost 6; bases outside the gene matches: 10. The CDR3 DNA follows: TGTGCCAGCAGCTTGGCTGCTAGCGGGGTGTCGTTCAATGAGCAGTTCTTC. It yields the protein CASSLAASGVSFNEQFF. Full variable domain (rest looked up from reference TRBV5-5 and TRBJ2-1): DAGVTQSPTHLIKTRGQQVTLRCSPISGHKSVSWYQQVLGQGPQFIFQYYEKEERGRGNFPDRFSARQFPNYSSELNVNALLLGDSALYLCASSLAASGVSFNEQFFGPGTRLTVL.